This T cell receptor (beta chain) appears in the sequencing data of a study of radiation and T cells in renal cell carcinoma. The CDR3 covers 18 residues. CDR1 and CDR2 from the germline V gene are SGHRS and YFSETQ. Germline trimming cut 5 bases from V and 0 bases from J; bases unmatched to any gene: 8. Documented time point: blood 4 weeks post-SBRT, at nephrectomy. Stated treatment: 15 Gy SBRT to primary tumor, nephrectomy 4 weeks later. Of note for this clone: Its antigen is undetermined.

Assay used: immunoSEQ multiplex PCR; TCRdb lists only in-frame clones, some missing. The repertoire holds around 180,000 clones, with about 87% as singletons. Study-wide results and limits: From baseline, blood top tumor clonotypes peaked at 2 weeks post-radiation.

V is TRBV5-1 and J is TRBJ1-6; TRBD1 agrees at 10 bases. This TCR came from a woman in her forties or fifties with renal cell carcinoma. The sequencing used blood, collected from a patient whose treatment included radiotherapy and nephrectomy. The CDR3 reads CASRGDRGRSSYNSPLHF. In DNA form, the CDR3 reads TGCGCCAGCAGGGGGGACAGGGGACGTAGCTCCTATAATTCACCCCTCCACTTT.